Listed below are T cell receptor beta chains from one sample, sequenced in a study of blood T cell repertoires in COVID-19. Libraries were prepared by immunoSEQ multiplex PCR; TCRdb keeps only in-frame clonotypes and omits some of them. The table lists nearly 200,000 clones, approximately 80% of them singletons, with roughly a fifth in the top ten. The sample comprised peripheral blood. These receptor sequences come from a human donor in a cohort sampled during active COVID-19. The CDR3 runs from the conserved cysteine through the conserved F or W. Fields, in order: clone size, D gene, J gene, V gene, CDR3 DNA, CDR3 protein. A D gene is named only where the DNA matches it firmly. A clone size is listed for some rows: how often the clone was seen (once, few, many), or a class if it is expanded.

>NA|NA|TRBJ2-5|TRBV2
TGTGCCAGCAGTGACCCCGCGGTTGGAGAGACCCAGTACTTC
CASSDPAVGETQYF
>NA|TRBD1|TRBJ2-5|TRBV6-5
TGTGCCAGCCACAGGGGGCCTCGCCAAGAGACCCAGTACTTC
CASHRGPRQETQYF
>NA|TRBD2|TRBJ2-1|TRBV7-2
TGTGCCAGCAGCCCCTTGGGAGCGGGAGGCAATGAGCAGTTCTTC
CASSPLGAGGNEQFF
>few|TRBD2|TRBJ2-7|TRBV7-9
TGTGCCAGCAGCTTAGAAAGGACTAGCGGGACACACGAGCAGTACTTC
CASSLERTSGTHEQYF
>once|NA|TRBJ1-5|TRBV30
TGTGCCTGGAGTGCCGGACAGCGCAATCAGCCCCAGCATTTT
CAWSAGQRNQPQHF
>NA|TRBD1|TRBJ1-1|TRBV10-3
TGTGCCATCAGTAGGGACAGGGGGCCCACTGAAGCTTTCTTT
CAISRDRGPTEAFF
>NA|TRBD2|TRBJ2-2|TRBV5-4
TGTGCCAGCAGCTTGAAGGCGCGGGGGGGGAACACCGGGGAGCTGTTTTTT
CASSLKARGGNTGELFF
>NA|TRBD1|TRBJ1-2|TRBV6-1
TGTGCCAGCAGTGCCGACAGGGAGGCCCAGTGGCGTGCTAACTATGGCTACACCTTC
CASSADREAQWRANYGYTF
>NA|NA|TRBJ2-2|TRBV9
TGTGCCAGCAGCGTAGCAGGGGCAGGGGTCCGCACCGGGGAGCTGTTTTTT
CASSVAGAGVRTGELFF
>NA|NA|TRBJ2-1|TRBV24-1
TGTGCCACCAGTGATTTGCAGGCCGGCTTCTCCTACAATGAGCAGTTCTTC
CATSDLQAGFSYNEQFF
>NA|TRBD2|TRBJ2-3|TRBV4-2
TGTGCCAGCAGCCAAGATTCCACCCTAGCGGGTAGCACAGATACGCAGTATTTT
CASSQDSTLAGSTDTQYF
>NA|TRBD1|TRBJ2-1|TRBV6-5
TGTGCCAGCAGCCGACAGGGCCAGCAGTTCTTC
CASSRQGQQFF
>NA|TRBD2|TRBJ2-1|TRBV6-6
TGTGCCAGCACCCACGAAGGCGGGGGGGGCCATAGTGAGCAGTTCTTC
CASTHEGGGGHSEQFF
>NA|NA|TRBJ2-6|TRBV27
TGTGCCAGCAGTTTAATCGGTTATGGGGCCAACGTCCTGACTTTC
CASSLIGYGANVLTF
>NA|NA|TRBJ1-1|TRBV27
TGTGCCAGCCAGTTTACGGGGGACCCACGGAGAGTCACTGAAGCTTTCTTT
CASQFTGDPRRVTEAFF
>few|NA|TRBJ1-5|TRBV27
TGTGCCAGCAGTTTCTCCCAGGGTCAGCCCCAGCATTTT
CASSFSQGQPQHF
>NA|NA|TRBJ1-2|TRBV5-4
TGTGCCATTACCGGGGTGGGTTCTGATGGCTACACCTTC
CAITGVGSDGYTF
>NA|TRBD2|TRBJ2-3|TRBV11-2
TGTGCCAGCAGCTTAGTTGGGACTAGCGGGAGAATTACGCAGTATTTT
CASSLVGTSGRITQYF
>NA|TRBD2|TRBJ2-3|TRBV2
TGTGCCAGCAGTTATGACGGGGGGGGATTGTATTTT
CASSYDGGGLYF
>NA|TRBD1|TRBJ1-2|TRBV5-1
TGCGCCAGCAGCCGGGACAGGGTAACGTCTGGCTACACCTTC
CASSRDRVTSGYTF
>NA|NA|TRBJ1-1|TRBV18
TGTGCCAGCTCACAGGGGATGAACACTGAAGCTTTCTTT
CASSQGMNTEAFF
>NA|NA|TRBJ1-1|TRBV6-1
TGTGCCAGCAGTGAGAGGGCCACACCGAGAGCTTTCTTT
CASSERATPRAFF
>NA|TRBD2|TRBJ2-3|TRBV11-3
TGTGCCAGCAGCTCCCGCTCGACTAGCAAAAGCACAGATACGCAGTATTTT
CASSSRSTSKSTDTQYF
>NA|NA|TRBJ1-2|TRBV11-2
TGTGCCAGCAGCCCTTTCCAGGGATCGAACACCTTC
CASSPFQGSNTF
>NA|NA|TRBJ1-2|TRBV5-6
TGTGCCAGCAGCCCCGGTGGGGGGTCTAACTATGGCTACACCTTC
CASSPGGGSNYGYTF
>NA|TRBD2|TRBJ2-1|TRBV7-9
TGTGCCAGCACCCCACCCCTTAGCGGGAGTCATGAGCAGTTCTTC
CASTPPLSGSHEQFF
>NA|TRBD1|TRBJ2-7|TRBV28
TGTGCCAGCAGTCCATGGACAGGAACCTACGAGCAGTACTTC
CASSPWTGTYEQYF
>NA|NA|TRBJ1-4|TRBV7-9
TGTGCCAGCAGCTTACTCCAGGGAGGAAATGAAAAACTGTTTTTT
CASSLLQGGNEKLFF
>NA|TRBD2|TRBJ2-2|TRBV7-3
TGTGCCAGCAGCTCTAGCGGGAACACCGGGGAGCTGTTTTTT
CASSSSGNTGELFF
>NA|NA|TRBJ2-3|TRBV7-6
TGTGCCAGCAGCTTCCAGGGTTCGTCGCAGTATTTT
CASSFQGSSQYF
>NA|NA|TRBJ1-3|TRBV27
TGTGCCAGCAAGGCAGGCTTTTCGTCTGGAAACACCATATATTTT
CASKAGFSSGNTIYF
>NA|NA|TRBJ2-2|TRBV19
TGTGCCAGTAGTATCGCGGCAGAGACCGGGGAGCTGTTTTTT
CASSIAAETGELFF
>NA|NA|TRBJ1-1|TRBV18
TGTGCCAGCTCACCTGAGGCTTTGAACACTGAAGCTTTCTTT
CASSPEALNTEAFF
>NA|NA|TRBJ1-5|TRBV5-8
TGTGCCAGCACCCTTCGGGGGCCCCAGCATTTT
CASTLRGPQHF
>NA|TRBD2|TRBJ2-5|TRBV5-5
TGTGCCAGCAGCTTGGGACCCTGGGGGGTAGCGGGGTCCCAAGAGACCCAGTACTTC
CASSLGPWGVAGSQETQYF